The T cell receptor beta chain under discussion was sequenced for a study of blood T cell repertoires in COVID-19. As for the study in general: Researchers got acute and convalescent COVID-19 samples from the United States, Italy and Spain. PBMCs, B-cell-depleted T cells, or T cells provided the cDNA or gDNA that made up the material.

V was cut by 5 bases and J by 3 bases, with 19 bases left in between. Germline-derived CDR1 and CDR2 are SEHNR and FQNEAQ (reference sequence). The CDR3 runs to 17 residues. In the study's own analysis: Reference gene primers were amplified, and this amplification served to estimate nucleated cell counts. The data were produced by immunoSEQ multiplex PCR, yet TCRdb's version contains in-frame clones alone and is incomplete. V and J calls and clone size come straight from that table; D and trimming were deduced from the DNA. Among approximately 280,000 clones listed, roughly 88% were seen once. This clonotype was obtained from a woman aged 70-85 years with acute or convalescent COVID-19. The V call is TRBV7-9, the J call TRBJ1-4; D unresolved. The sequencing input was peripheral blood. The CDR3 protein is CASSQDPGLAANEKLFF. The CDR3 DNA is TGTGCCAGCAGCCAAGACCCTGGGTTAGCAGCTAATGAAAAACTGTTTTTT.